This is a list of T cell receptor beta chains from one sample in a study of T cell changes during pregnancy in multiple sclerosis. Libraries were prepared by immunoSEQ multiplex PCR; TCRdb keeps only in-frame clonotypes and omits some of them. The table lists about 44,000 clones, 89% of them singletons. Sequenced material: CD4+ T cells from peripheral blood mononuclear cells, taken after pregnancy. The origin of the receptors is a female donor with multiple sclerosis, enrolled in a pregnancy study. The CDR3 runs from the conserved cysteine through the conserved F or W. A D gene is named only where the DNA matches it firmly. Where a row states a size, it is once, few, many or the class of an expanded clone; other rows omit it.

d_call,j_call,clone_size,v_call,cdr3_nt,cdr3_aa
NA,TRBJ1-5,NA,TRBV11-2,TGTGCCAGCAGCCCGGGACTGGGAACTCATCAGCCCCAGCATTTT,CASSPGLGTHQPQHF
TRBD2,TRBJ2-1,NA,TRBV10-2,TGCGCCAGCAGTGATATACACGGGACTAGCGGGAATACGGAGCAGTTCTTC,CASSDIHGTSGNTEQFF
TRBD1,TRBJ2-5,NA,TRBV7-7,TGTGCTAGCAGCCCAGCCACCGGGACAGTCCAAGAGACCCAGTACTTC,CASSPATGTVQETQYF
TRBD2,TRBJ2-5,NA,TRBV28,TGTGCCAGCAGTCCTTCTAGCGGGACCCAGTACTTC,CASSPSSGTQYF
TRBD2,TRBJ2-7,NA,TRBV7-9,TGTGCCAGCAGCTCTACCTTGACTAGCCAGGGTTACGAGCAGTACTTC,CASSSTLTSQGYEQYF
NA,TRBJ1-2,once,TRBV5-1,TGCGCCAGCAGCTTGGCTGGGGGCACTAACTATGGCTACACCTTC,CASSLAGGTNYGYTF
NA,TRBJ2-1,NA,TRBV7-8,TGTGCCAGCAGGCTAACAGGGAATATAGGGCGATATGAGCAGTTCTTC,CASRLTGNIGRYEQFF
NA,TRBJ2-7,NA,TRBV28,TGTGCCAGCAGTTTGAAGTTTCGGAGAACAGAGCAGTACTTC,CASSLKFRRTEQYF
TRBD2,TRBJ2-1,medium-sized,TRBV7-3,TGTGCCAGCAGCCCCTTAGCGGGAGGTAGCTATGAGCAGTTCTTC,CASSPLAGGSYEQFF
NA,TRBJ1-2,NA,TRBV5-1,TGCGCCAGCAGCCCAGGAACGAATAACTATGGCTACACCTTC,CASSPGTNNYGYTF
NA,TRBJ1-2,NA,TRBV5-5,TGTGCCAGCAGTCGAGGACAGAACTATGGCTACACCTTC,CASSRGQNYGYTF
NA,TRBJ2-1,NA,TRBV7-3,TGTGCCAGCAGCGCCGGGAGTGAGGCAAAGTCCTACAATGAGCAGTTCTTC,CASSAGSEAKSYNEQFF
NA,TRBJ1-1,NA,TRBV10-3,TGTGCCATCAGTGAGTCGCGATCGAACACTGAAGCTTTCTTT,CAISESRSNTEAFF
TRBD2,TRBJ2-7,NA,TRBV2,TGTGCCAGCAGCTGGGGGGCTAGCGGGAAGAGCTCCTACGAGCAGTACTTC,CASSWGASGKSSYEQYF
NA,TRBJ1-3,NA,TRBV9,TGTGCCAGCAGCCCACCGGAGAGGGGAGGTTCTGGAAACACCATATATTTT,CASSPPERGGSGNTIYF
TRBD2,TRBJ2-1,NA,TRBV7-9,TGTGCCAGCAGCTTTAGCGGGGCCTTATACAATGAGCAGTTCTTC,CASSFSGALYNEQFF
NA,TRBJ2-1,NA,TRBV5-1,TGCGCCAGCAGCTTGGGACAGACCTCCTACAATGAGCAGTTCTTC,CASSLGQTSYNEQFF
NA,TRBJ2-6,NA,TRBV5-1,TGCGCCAGCAGCTTGGAATCGGGGTCCGGGGCCAACGTCCTGACTTTC,CASSLESGSGANVLTF
TRBD2,TRBJ2-7,NA,TRBV10-1,TGCGCCAGCAGCGGACTAGCGGTCTACGAGCAGTACTTC,CASSGLAVYEQYF
TRBD1,TRBJ1-5,NA,TRBV6-5,TGTGCCAGCAGGTTGAGACAGGGTTTAAATCAGCCCCAGCATTTT,CASRLRQGLNQPQHF
TRBD2,TRBJ2-5,NA,TRBV19,TGTGCCAGTAGTGTAAGGACTAGCGGGCAAGAGACCCAGTACTTC,CASSVRTSGQETQYF
NA,TRBJ2-2,few,TRBV7-3,TGTGCCAGCAGCCACCAACAGGGGGGGAACGCCGGGGAGCTGTTTTTT,CASSHQQGGNAGELFF
NA,TRBJ2-7,few,TRBV19,TGTGCCAGTAATGAGGGAGGTCGGTACGAGCAGTACTTC,CASNEGGRYEQYF
NA,TRBJ1-2,NA,TRBV2,TGTGCCAGCAGGAATCCTACTAACTATGGCTACACCTTC,CASRNPTNYGYTF
TRBD1,TRBJ1-1,NA,TRBV10-2,TGCGCCAGCAAGGGACAGGCGGCCACTGAAGCTTTCTTT,CASKGQAATEAFF
TRBD2,TRBJ2-5,NA,TRBV7-2,TGTGCCAGCAGCTTAGGGGGGGGTTGGCGTGGGAAGGCGCAAGAGACCCAGTACTTC,CASSLGGGWRGKAQETQYF
TRBD2,TRBJ2-7,NA,TRBV5-4,TGTGCCAGCAGCTCGGCTAGCGGAGCATCCTACGAGCAGTACTTC,CASSSASGASYEQYF
NA,TRBJ2-5,NA,TRBV18,TGTGCCAGCTCACCAGGCACAGGTCAAGAGACCCAGTACTTC,CASSPGTGQETQYF
TRBD1,TRBJ2-7,NA,TRBV28,TGTGCCAGCAGTTTGGGGGACAGGGCCTACGAGCAGTACTTC,CASSLGDRAYEQYF
NA,TRBJ2-6,NA,TRBV2,TGTGCCAGCAGTGGTGGGGCCGGGGCCAACGTCCTGACTTTC,CASSGGAGANVLTF
TRBD1,TRBJ1-5,NA,TRBV11-1,TGTGCCAGCAGCACGGGACAGTATCAGCCCCAGCATTTT,CASSTGQYQPQHF
TRBD1,TRBJ2-1,NA,TRBV29-1,TGCAGCTTCCGGACAGGTTACAATGAGCAGTTCTTC,CSFRTGYNEQFF
TRBD1,TRBJ1-2,NA,TRBV7-2,TGTGCCAGCAGTTCAGGGGGCAGAGGCTACACCTTC,CASSSGGRGYTF
TRBD2,TRBJ2-1,NA,TRBV28,TGTGCCAGCAGTCTACCGGGACTAGTGCACAATGAGCAGTTCTTC,CASSLPGLVHNEQFF
NA,TRBJ2-1,once,TRBV10-3,TGTGCCTTCTCCGGGACATTCACCAACAATGAGCAGTTCTTC,CAFSGTFTNNEQFF
NA,TRBJ1-2,NA,TRBV6-5,TGTGCCAGCAGTCTCGGACAGAGGGTTGGCTACACCTTC,CASSLGQRVGYTF
NA,TRBJ2-1,NA,TRBV11-3,TGTGCCAGCAGCTTAGACGTATTGAGTGAGCAGTTCTTC,CASSLDVLSEQFF
TRBD1,TRBJ2-1,NA,TRBV5-6,TGTGCCAGCAGCTTTTCCGGGACAGCTAAATACAATGAGCAGTTCTTC,CASSFSGTAKYNEQFF
NA,TRBJ2-1,few,TRBV6-1,TGTGCCAGCAGGCCTCTAGCGAGTGAGCAGTTCTTC,CASRPLASEQFF
TRBD2,TRBJ2-5,few,TRBV30,TGTGCCTGGAGTGTATACTCTAGCGGGAGACGAGAGACCCAGTACTTC,CAWSVYSSGRRETQYF
TRBD2,TRBJ2-3,NA,TRBV2,TGTGCCAGCACCAGGGGACTAGCGGGAGGAGATACGCAGTATTTT,CASTRGLAGGDTQYF
NA,TRBJ1-5,NA,TRBV6-1,TGTGCCAGCAGTGACCCGGGGGGGACTTTTGATCAGCCCCAGCATTTT,CASSDPGGTFDQPQHF
TRBD1,TRBJ2-7,few,TRBV10-3,TGTGCCCTACGACGACAGGGTGAGGACGAGCAGTACTTC,CALRRQGEDEQYF
NA,TRBJ1-5,NA,TRBV19,TGTGCCAGTAGTATAGCCCTGACAAGCTATAGCAATCAGCCCCAGCATTTT,CASSIALTSYSNQPQHF
NA,TRBJ2-7,NA,TRBV5-4,TGTGCCAGCAGCCAAAGCGGTTGGAGCTCCTACGAGCAGTACTTC,CASSQSGWSSYEQYF